Described below is a single T cell receptor beta chain sequence and its context. This record comes from a study of blood T cell repertoires in COVID-19. The wider study: COVID-19 samples, acute and convalescent, were from the United States, Italy and Spain. T cells, B-cell-depleted T cells, or PBMCs supplied cDNA or gDNA.

The authors' processing: Reference gene primer amplification gave nucleated cell count estimates. Using immunoSEQ multiplex PCR, the repertoire was profiled, and TCRdb retains in-frame clones only, with some absent. V and J calls and clone size follow that table, whereas D and trimming were derived from the DNA. The table records about 59,000 clones, under 85% of them present only once. This sequence originates from a woman aged 80 or over with acute or convalescent COVID-19. Sequencing was done on a sample of peripheral blood.

CDR3 nucleotide sequence: TGTGCCAGCAGCTTAGGCGGGCCTCTTCACTTT. Its translation is CASSLGGPLHF. The V call is TRBV7-8, the J call TRBJ1-6; D is ambiguous. The germline V and J ends were trimmed by 1 base and 19 bases, with 11 bases remaining between them. CDR1 is SGHVS and CDR2 is FQNEAQ in the germline V gene. The CDR3 extends over 11 amino acids.